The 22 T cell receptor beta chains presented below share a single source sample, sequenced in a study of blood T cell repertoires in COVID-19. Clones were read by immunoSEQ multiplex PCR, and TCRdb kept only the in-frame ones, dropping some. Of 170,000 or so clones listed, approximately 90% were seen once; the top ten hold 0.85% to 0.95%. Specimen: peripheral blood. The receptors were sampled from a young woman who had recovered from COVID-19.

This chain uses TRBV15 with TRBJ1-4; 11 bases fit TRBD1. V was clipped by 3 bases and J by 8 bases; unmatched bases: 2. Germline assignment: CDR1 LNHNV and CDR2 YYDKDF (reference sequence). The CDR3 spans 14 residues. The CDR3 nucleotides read TGTGCCACCAGCAGGAGGACAGGGGGCGAAAAACTGTTTTTT. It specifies CATSRRTGGEKLFF.

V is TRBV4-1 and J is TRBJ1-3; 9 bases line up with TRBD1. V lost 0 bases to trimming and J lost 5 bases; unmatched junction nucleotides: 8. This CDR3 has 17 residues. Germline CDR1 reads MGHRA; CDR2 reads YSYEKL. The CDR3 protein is CASSQEFPGQGRNTIYF. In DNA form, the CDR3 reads TGCGCCAGCAGCCAAGAGTTCCCTGGACAGGGGAGAAACACCATATATTTT.

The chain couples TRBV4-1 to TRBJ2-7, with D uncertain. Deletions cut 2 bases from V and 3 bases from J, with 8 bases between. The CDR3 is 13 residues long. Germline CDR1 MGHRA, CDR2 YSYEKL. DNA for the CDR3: TGCGCCAGCAGCCAACTCGCAGGCTACGAGCAGTACTTC. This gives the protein CASSQLAGYEQYF.

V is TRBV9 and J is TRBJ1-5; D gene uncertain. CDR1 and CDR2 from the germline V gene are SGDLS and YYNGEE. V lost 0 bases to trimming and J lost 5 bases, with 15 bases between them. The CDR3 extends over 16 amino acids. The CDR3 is CASSVGAEGHDQPQHF. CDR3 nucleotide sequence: TGTGCCAGCAGCGTAGGCGCTGAGGGCCATGATCAGCCCCAGCATTTT.

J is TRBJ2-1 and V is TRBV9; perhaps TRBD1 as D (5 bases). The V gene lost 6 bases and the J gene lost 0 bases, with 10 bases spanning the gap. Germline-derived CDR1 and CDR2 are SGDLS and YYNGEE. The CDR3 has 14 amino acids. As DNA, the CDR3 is TGTGCCAGCATGGGGCAGGGCTCCTACAATGAGCAGTTCTTC. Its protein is CASMGQGSYNEQFF.

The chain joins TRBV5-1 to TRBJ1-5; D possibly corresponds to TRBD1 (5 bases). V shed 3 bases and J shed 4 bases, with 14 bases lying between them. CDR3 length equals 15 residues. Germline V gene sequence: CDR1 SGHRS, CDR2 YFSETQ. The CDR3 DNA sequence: TGCGCCAGCAGCTCTGGCGGGGGTCGAAATCAGCCCCAGCATTTT. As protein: CASSSGGGRNQPQHF. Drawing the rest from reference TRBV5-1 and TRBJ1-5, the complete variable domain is KAGVTQTPRYLIKTRGQQVTLSCSPISGHRSVSWYQQTPGQGLQFLFEYFSETQRNKGNFPGRFSGRQFSNSRSEMNVSTLELGDSALYLCASSSGGGRNQPQHFGDGTRLSIL.

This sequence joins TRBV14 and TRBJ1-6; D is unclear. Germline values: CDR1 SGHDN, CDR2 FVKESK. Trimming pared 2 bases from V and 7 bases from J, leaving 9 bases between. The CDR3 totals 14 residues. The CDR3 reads CASSQTGYNSPLHF. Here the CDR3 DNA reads TGTGCCAGCAGCCAAACGGGGTACAATTCACCCCTCCACTTT.

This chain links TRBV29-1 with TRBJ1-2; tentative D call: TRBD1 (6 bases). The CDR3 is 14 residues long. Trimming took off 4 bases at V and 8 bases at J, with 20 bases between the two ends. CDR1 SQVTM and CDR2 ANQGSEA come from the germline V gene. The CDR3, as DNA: TGCAGCGTTGTGGGGTTAGGGGGTTTGGGAGGCTACACCTTC. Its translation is CSVVGLGGLGGYTF. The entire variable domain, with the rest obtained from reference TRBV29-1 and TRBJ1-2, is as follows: SAVISQKPSRDICQRGTSLTIQCQVDSQVTMMFWYRQQPGQSLTLIATANQGSEATYESGFVIDKFPISRPNLTFSTLTVSNMSPEDSSIYLCSVVGLGGLGGYTFGSGTRLTVV.

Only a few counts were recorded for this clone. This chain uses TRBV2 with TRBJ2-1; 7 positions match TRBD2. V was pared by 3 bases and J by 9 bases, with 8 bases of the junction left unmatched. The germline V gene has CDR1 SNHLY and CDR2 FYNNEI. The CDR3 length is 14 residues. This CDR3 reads CASSDPAAGVEQFF. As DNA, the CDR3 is TGTGCCAGCAGTGACCCTGCGGCGGGGGTTGAGCAGTTCTTC.

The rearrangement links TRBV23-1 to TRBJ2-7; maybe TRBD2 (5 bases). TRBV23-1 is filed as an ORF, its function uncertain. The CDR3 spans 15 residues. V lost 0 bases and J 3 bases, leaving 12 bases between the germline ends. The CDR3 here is CASSQSEWRLYEQYV. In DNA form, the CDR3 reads TGCGCCAGCAGTCAATCCGAGTGGAGGCTCTACGAGCAGTACGTC.

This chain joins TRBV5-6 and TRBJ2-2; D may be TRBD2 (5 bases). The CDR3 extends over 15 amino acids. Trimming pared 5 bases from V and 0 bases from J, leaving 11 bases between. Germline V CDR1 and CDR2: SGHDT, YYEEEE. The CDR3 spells CASSSDGTNTGELFF. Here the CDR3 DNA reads TGTGCCAGCAGTTCAGACGGGACGAACACCGGGGAGCTGTTTTTT.

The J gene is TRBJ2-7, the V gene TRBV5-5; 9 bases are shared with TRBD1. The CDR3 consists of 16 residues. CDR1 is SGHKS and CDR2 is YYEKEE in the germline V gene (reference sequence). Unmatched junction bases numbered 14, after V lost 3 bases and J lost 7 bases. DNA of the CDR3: TGTGCCAGCAGCTGGCCGGACAGGGGAAGGTTTCGGGAGCAGTACTTC. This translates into CASSWPDRGRFREQYF.

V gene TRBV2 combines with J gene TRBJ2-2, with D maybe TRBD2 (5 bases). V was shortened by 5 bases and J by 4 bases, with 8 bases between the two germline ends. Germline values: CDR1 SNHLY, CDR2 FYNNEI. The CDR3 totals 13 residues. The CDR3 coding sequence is TGTGCCAGCAGTTCCGGGATCACCGGGGAGCTGTTTTTT. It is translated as CASSSGITGELFF.

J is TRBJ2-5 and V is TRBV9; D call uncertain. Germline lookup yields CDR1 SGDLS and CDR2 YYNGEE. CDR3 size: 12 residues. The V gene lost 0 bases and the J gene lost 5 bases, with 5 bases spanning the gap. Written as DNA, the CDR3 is TGTGCCAGCAGCGTAGCGGAGGAGACCCAGTACTTC. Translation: CASSVAEETQYF.

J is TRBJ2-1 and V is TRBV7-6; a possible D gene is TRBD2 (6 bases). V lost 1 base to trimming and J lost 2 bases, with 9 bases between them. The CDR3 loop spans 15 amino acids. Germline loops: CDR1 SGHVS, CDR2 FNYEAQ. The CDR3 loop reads CASSLGGMAYNEQFF. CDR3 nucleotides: TGTGCCAGCAGCTTAGGCGGGATGGCCTACAATGAGCAGTTCTTC.

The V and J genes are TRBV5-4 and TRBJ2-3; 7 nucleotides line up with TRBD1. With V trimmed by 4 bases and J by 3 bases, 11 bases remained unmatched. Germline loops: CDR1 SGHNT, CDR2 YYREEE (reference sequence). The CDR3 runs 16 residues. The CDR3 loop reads CASSQGTARRTDTQYF. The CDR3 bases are TGTGCCAGCAGCCAGGGGACAGCAAGGAGGACAGATACGCAGTATTTT.

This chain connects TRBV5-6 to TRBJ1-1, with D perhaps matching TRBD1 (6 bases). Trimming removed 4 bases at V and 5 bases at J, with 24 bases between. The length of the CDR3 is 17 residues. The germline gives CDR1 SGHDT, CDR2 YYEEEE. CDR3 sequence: CASSTIQGVARFTEAFF. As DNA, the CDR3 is TGTGCCAGCAGCACAATACAGGGTGTAGCTAGATTTACTGAAGCTTTCTTT. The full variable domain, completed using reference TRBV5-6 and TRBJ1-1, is DAGVTQSPTHLIKTRGQQVTLRCSPKSGHDTVSWYQQALGQGPQFIFQYYEEEERQRGNFPDRFSGHQFPNYSSELNVNALLLGDSALYLCASSTIQGVARFTEAFFGQGTRLTVV.

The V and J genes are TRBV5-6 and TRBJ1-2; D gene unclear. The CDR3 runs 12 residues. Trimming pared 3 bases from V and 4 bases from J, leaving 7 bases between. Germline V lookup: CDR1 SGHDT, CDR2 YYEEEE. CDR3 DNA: TGTGCCAGCAGCTCAGATACCTATGGCTACACCTTC. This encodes CASSSDTYGYTF.

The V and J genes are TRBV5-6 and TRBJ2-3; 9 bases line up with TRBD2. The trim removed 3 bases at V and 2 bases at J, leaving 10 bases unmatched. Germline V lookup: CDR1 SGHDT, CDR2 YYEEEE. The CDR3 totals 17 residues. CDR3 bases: TGTGCCAGCAGCTATGGAGTGGCGGGAGGGTTCACAGATACGCAGTATTTT. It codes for CASSYGVAGGFTDTQYF.

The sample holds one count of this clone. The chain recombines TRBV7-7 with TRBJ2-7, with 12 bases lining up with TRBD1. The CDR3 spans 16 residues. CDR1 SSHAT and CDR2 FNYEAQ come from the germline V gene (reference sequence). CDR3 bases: TGTGCTAGCAGCTTAACCGGGACAGGGGGCTGGCACGAGCAGTACGTC. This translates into CASSLTGTGGWHEQYV.

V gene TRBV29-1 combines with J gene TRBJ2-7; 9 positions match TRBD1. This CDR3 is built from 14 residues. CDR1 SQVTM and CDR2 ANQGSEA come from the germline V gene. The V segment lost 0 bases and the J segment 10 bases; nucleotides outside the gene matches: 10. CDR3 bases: TGCAGCGTTGAAGATCCTGACGGGGGACAGGGACAGTACGTC. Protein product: CSVEDPDGGQGQYV.

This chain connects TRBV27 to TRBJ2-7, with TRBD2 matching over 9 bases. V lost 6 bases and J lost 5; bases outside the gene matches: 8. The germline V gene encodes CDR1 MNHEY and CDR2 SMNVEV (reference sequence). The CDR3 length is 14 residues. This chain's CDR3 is CASRPSGIRNEQYV. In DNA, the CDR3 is TGTGCCAGCAGGCCTAGCGGGATCAGAAACGAGCAGTACGTC.